Following are 24 T cell receptor beta chains from one sample sequenced in a study of CD8+CD57+ T cells in acquired aplastic anemia. The template for TCR beta VDJ and CDR3 sequence profiling was genomic DNA. TCRdb re-derived calls from the reads in MiXCR, one entry per CDR3 protein. The sample has 35,000 to 40,000 distinct CDR3 sequences; 65% to 80% are singletons. The sequenced sample was sorted CD4+, CD8+, or CD8+CD57+ T cells (not recorded which) from PBMCs. These receptors all stem from a human donor in good health, serving as a control.

This clonotype has more than one count but fewer than ten. The genes are TRBV19 and TRBJ2-1; D ambiguous. This CDR3 spans 12 amino acids. The germline CDR1 and CDR2 sequences are LNHDA and SQIVND (reference sequence). Trimming removed 1 base at V and 6 bases at J, with 4 bases between. CDR3 residues: CASSIGANEQFF. CDR3 bases: TGTGCCAGTAGTATAGGCGCCAATGAGCAGTTCTTC.

This chain uses TRBV27 with TRBJ2-7; D assignment may be TRBD1 or TRBD2 (7 bases each). The length of the CDR3 is 17 residues. V was clipped by 8 bases and J by 0 bases, with 23 bases between them. Germline V gives CDR1 MNHEY, CDR2 SMNVEV (reference sequence). CDR3 bases: TGTGCCAGCGGGGGGGGCCCGGACAGGCTGGGCTCCTACGAGCAGTACTTC. Its protein product is CASGGGPDRLGSYEQYF.

This sequence joins TRBV10-3 and TRBJ2-7; TRBD1 aligns across 7 bases. This CDR3 has 13 residues. Germline CDR1 is ENHRY and CDR2 is SYGVKD. Unmatched junction bases numbered 10, after V lost 10 bases and J lost 4 bases. The CDR3 protein is CATLGQQKYEQYF. The CDR3 region has the DNA TGTGCCACCTTGGGACAGCAGAAATACGAGCAGTACTTC.

In DNA, the CDR3 is TGTGCCACCAGTGATTTCGGCACTGAAGCTTTCTTT. This encodes CATSDFGTEAFF. The rearrangement links TRBV24-1 to TRBJ1-1; D unclear. The germline gives CDR1 KGHDR, CDR2 SFDVKD. This CDR3 is built from 12 residues. Trimming pared 1 base from V and 4 bases from J, leaving 3 bases between.

The gene calls are TRBV29-1 and TRBJ2-5; D may be TRBD1 (5 bases). CDR1 and CDR2 from the germline V gene are SQVTM and ANQGSEA. V was clipped by 3 bases and J by 3 bases, with 8 bases between them. CDR3 length equals 12 residues. The CDR3 nucleotides are TGCAGCGTTGAGGAAGGGGAAGAGACCCAGTACTTC. Its translation: CSVEEGEETQYF.

This clonotype was detected a few times. The rearrangement uses TRBV10-3 and TRBJ2-3; 7 nucleotides line up with TRBD1. The CDR3 runs 12 residues. Trimming removed 9 bases from V and 2 bases from J; junction bases left unmatched: 2. Looked up from germline, CDR1 is ENHRY and CDR2 is SYGVKD. The DNA for the CDR3 is TGTGCCATTGGGACAGACACAGATACGCAGTATTTT. Translation gives CAIGTDTDTQYF.

In nucleotides, the CDR3 is TGCAGTTTTCCGGGAGGAGAATACGAGCAGTACTTC. Translating gives CSFPGGEYEQYF. The chain couples TRBV20-1 to TRBJ2-7; 7 nucleotides line up with TRBD2. Trimming took 8 bases from V and 4 from J; bases not matched to a gene: 8. The CDR3 loop spans 12 amino acids. Germline values: CDR1 DFQATT, CDR2 SNEGSKA (reference sequence).

The gene calls are TRBV7-2 and TRBJ2-7; 14 nucleotides line up with TRBD2. The length of the CDR3 is 15 residues. Looked up from germline, CDR1 is SGHTA and CDR2 is FQGNSA. With V trimmed by 6 bases and J by 6 bases, 7 bases remained unmatched. The CDR3 region has the DNA TGTGCCAGCAGACCTCGTGGGACTAGCGGGAGCGAGCAGTACGTC. Protein product: CASRPRGTSGSEQYV.

This clonotype came up a few times. This rearrangement joins TRBV12-5 to TRBJ2-5; 7 positions match TRBD1. The CDR3 spans 15 residues. V dropped 4 bases and J dropped 1; count of bases not matched to a gene: 6. CDR1 and CDR2 from the germline V gene are LGHNT and FRNRAP. CDR3 in amino acids: CASGSPTGAQETQYF. CDR3 nucleotides: TGTGCTAGTGGTTCACCCACAGGGGCCCAAGAGACCCAGTACTTC.

For this clonotype: A read error may account for a junction end that differs from germline. This chain connects TRBV7-7 to TRBJ2-2, with D hard to call. There are 13 residues in the CDR3. CDR1 is SSHAT and CDR2 is FNYEAQ in the germline V gene (reference sequence). CDR3 sequence reads: CASSKSAAGELFF. CDR3 bases: TGTGCTAGCAGCAAGTCGGCTGCCGGGGAGCTGTTTTTT.

This clonotype is medium-sized within its sample. The rearrangement uses TRBV6-4 and TRBJ2-2; D is unclear. CDR1 MRHNA and CDR2 SNTAGT come from the germline V gene. The CDR3 has 14 residues. Trimming removed 5 bases at V and 4 bases at J, with 11 bases between. The CDR3 here is CASSPGPSTGELFF. The CDR3 DNA follows: TGTGCCAGCAGTCCCGGACCATCCACCGGGGAGCTGTTTTTT.

This chain connects TRBV10-3 to TRBJ2-7; D may correspond to TRBD1 or TRBD2 (5 bases each). The CDR3 is made up of 14 amino acids. V lost 3 bases to trimming and J lost 3 bases, with 12 bases between them. Looked up from germline, CDR1 is ENHRY and CDR2 is SYGVKD. The CDR3 DNA follows: TGTGCCATCAGTGAAGGGACGGAACTCTACGAGCAGTACTTC. Translation: CAISEGTELYEQYF.

This clonotype was recorded once. The chain uses TRBV20-1 and TRBJ1-1; TRBD1 matches at 7 bases. V shed 2 bases and J 6 bases; nucleotides not matched to a gene: 6. CDR3 size: 13 residues. CDR1 is DFQATT, CDR2 SNEGSKA, per germline (reference sequence). The CDR3 DNA sequence: TGCAGTGCTAGAAGCGACAGGGAGTCTGAAGCTTTCTTT. This translates into CSARSDRESEAFF.

This chain connects TRBV4-3 to TRBJ2-3, with D hard to call. CDR1 is LGHNA and CDR2 is YSLEER in the germline V gene. This CDR3 comprises 15 residues. V dropped 0 bases and J dropped 5 bases, with 12 bases sitting between them. CDR3 bases: TGCGCCAGCAGCCAAGAGCCCCTCTCAGGAGATACGCAGTATTTT. Its translation is CASSQEPLSGDTQYF.

This clonotype was detected once. V gene TRBV20-1 combines with J gene TRBJ1-1, with no clear D. The CDR3 has 14 residues. Trimming stripped 2 bases from V and 1 base from J, with 11 bases between. Looked up from germline, CDR1 is DFQATT and CDR2 is SNEGSKA (reference sequence). CDR3 nucleotide sequence: TGCAGTGCTAGACCTCGGGTTTCGAACACTGAAGCTTTCTTT. Its protein product is CSARPRVSNTEAFF.

This clonotype showed up just a few times. The chain links TRBV7-2 to TRBJ1-2, with a possible D match to TRBD1 (5 bases). The CDR3 spans 12 residues. The germline gives CDR1 SGHTA, CDR2 FQGNSA. The V gene lost 1 base and the J gene lost 8 bases, with 8 bases spanning the gap. CDR3: CASSLDRGGYTF. CDR3 sequence (DNA): TGTGCCAGCAGCTTAGATCGGGGGGGCTACACCTTC.

This sequence joins TRBV7-9 and TRBJ2-5; D unclear. This CDR3 is 11 amino acids long. Per germline, CDR1 SEHNR and CDR2 FQNEAQ (reference sequence). V gave up 5 bases and J gave up 5 bases, with 6 bases separating them. The CDR3 DNA sequence: TGTGCCAGCAGCCCCGTTGAGACCCAGTACTTC. Encoded protein: CASSPVETQYF.

Concerning this clonotype: A read error may account for a junction end that differs from germline. The chain uses TRBV19 and TRBJ2-3; D is unresolved. The CDR3 has 11 residues. Germline values: CDR1 LNHDA, CDR2 SQIVND (reference sequence). The DNA of the CDR3 is TGTGCCAGCAGTATCGCAGATACGCAGTATTTT. Translating gives CASSIADTQYF.

In regard to this clonotype: At one end the junction does not follow the germline gene, possibly because of a read error. CDR3 residues: CVSRPGTGRPYEQYF. The CDR3, as DNA: TGTGTCAGCAGACCCGGGACAGGGAGGCCGTACGAGCAGTACTTC. The chain has TRBV2 and TRBJ2-7; 9 bases are shared with TRBD1. CDR1 is SNHLY, CDR2 FYNNEI, per germline. The CDR3 spans 15 residues.

The chain joins TRBV29-1 to TRBJ1-3, with a weak D call TRBD1 (5 bases). Looked up from germline, CDR1 is SQVTM and CDR2 is ANQGSEA. CDR3 length: 13 residues. Trimming removed 3 bases at V and 7 bases at J, with 13 bases between. CDR3 coding DNA: TGCAGCGTTGATGGGGGTTCTAGGAACACCATATATTTT. Its translation is CSVDGGSRNTIYF.

The chain couples TRBV15 to TRBJ2-7; D tentatively reads TRBD1 or TRBD2 (5 bases each). Looked up from germline, CDR1 is LNHNV and CDR2 is YYDKDF (reference sequence). The CDR3 consists of 15 residues. The V end lost 4 bases, the J end lost 5 bases, and 18 bases lay between the germline ends. CDR3 region: CATSTSGTTRNEQYF. The CDR3 bases are TGTGCCACCAGCACCTCCGGGACCACTCGGAACGAGCAGTACTTC.

This clonotype was counted between two and nine times. The chain carries TRBV10-3 and TRBJ2-3; no definite D call. The CDR3 totals 12 residues. V was shortened by 10 bases and J by 6 bases, with 14 bases between the two germline ends. Germline V lookup: CDR1 ENHRY, CDR2 SYGVKD. CDR3 region: CASSVRTDTQYF. The CDR3 region has the DNA TGTGCCAGCAGCGTGCGGACGGATACGCAGTATTTT.

The V call is TRBV6-1, the J call TRBJ2-1; 8 bases align to TRBD1. J was trimmed by 9 bases and V by 3 bases; bases with no gene match: 7. Germline CDR1 is MNHNS and CDR2 is SASEGT. The CDR3 has 14 amino acids. The CDR3 bases are TGTGCCAGCAGTGAGGACAGGGAATCGCGTGAGCAGTTCTTC. Translation gives CASSEDRESREQFF.

As for this clonotype: At one end, the junction sequence differs from germline, possibly due to a read error. The rearrangement joins TRBV14 to TRBJ1-3; D might be TRBD1 (6 bases). The CDR3 contains 10 residues. Germline CDR1 reads SGHDN; CDR2 reads FVKESK. The CDR3 DNA follows: TGCTCAAGGGGGGGAAACACCATATATTTT. Translating gives CSRGGNTIYF.